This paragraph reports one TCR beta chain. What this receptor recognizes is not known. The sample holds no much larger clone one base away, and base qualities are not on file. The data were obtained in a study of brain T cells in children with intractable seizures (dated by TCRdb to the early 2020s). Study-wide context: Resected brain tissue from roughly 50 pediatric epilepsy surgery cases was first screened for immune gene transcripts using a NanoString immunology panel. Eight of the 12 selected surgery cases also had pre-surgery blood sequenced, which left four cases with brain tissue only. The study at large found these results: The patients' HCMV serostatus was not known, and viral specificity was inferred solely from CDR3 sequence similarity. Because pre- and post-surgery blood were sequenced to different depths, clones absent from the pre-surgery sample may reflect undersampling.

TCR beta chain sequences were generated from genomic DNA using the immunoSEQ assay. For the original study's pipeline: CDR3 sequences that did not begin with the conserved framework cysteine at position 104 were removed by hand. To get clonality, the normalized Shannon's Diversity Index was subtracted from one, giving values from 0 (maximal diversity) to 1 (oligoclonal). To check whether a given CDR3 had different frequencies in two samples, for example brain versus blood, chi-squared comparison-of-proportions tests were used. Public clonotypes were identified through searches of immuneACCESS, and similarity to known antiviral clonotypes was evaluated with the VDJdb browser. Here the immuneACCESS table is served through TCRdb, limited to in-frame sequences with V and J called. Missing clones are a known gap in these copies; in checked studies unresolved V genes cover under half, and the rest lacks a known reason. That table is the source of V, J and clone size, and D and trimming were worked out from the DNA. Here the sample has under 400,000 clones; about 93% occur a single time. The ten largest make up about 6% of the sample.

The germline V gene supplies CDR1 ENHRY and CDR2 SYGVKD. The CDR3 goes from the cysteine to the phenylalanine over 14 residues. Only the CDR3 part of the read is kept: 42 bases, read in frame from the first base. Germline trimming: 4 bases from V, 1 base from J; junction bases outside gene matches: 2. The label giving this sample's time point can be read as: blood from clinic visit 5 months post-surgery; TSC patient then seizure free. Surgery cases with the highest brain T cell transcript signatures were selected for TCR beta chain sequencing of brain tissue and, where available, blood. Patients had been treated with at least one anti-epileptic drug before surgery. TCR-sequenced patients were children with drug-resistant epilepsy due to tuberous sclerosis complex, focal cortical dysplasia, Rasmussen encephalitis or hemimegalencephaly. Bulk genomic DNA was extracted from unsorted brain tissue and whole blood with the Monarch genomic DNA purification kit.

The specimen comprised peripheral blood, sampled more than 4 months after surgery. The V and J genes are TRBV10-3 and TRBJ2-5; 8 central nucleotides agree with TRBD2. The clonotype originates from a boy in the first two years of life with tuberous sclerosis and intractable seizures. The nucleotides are TGTGCCATCAGTGGTACTAGCGGCCAAGAGACCCAGTACTTC. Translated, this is CAISGTSGQETQYF.